This T cell receptor beta chain was retrieved from a study of post-analysis software for immune sequencing data. Study overall: Patients with relapsing-remitting, secondary progressive and progressive-relapsing multiple sclerosis courses were all represented.

Germline CDR1 is SNHLY and CDR2 is FYNNEI. CDR3 length: 16 amino acids. V gave up 1 base and J gave up 5 bases; unmatched junction bases: 7. Study-level points and caveats: Normalized Chao1 diversity in multiple sclerosis patients fell significantly below that of controls. Samples prepared in the same batch strongly co-clustered by F measure. The study found TRBV5-6, TRBV5-1 and TRBV20-1 among five or six TRBV segments more frequent in patients than controls.

The library was made from cDNA and included unique molecular identifiers. Each sample of 1 to 10 million input T cells yielded about 500,000 cDNA molecules, so each molecule approximated one T cell. Each CDR3 protein gets one entry after TCRdb re-called the PCR reads with MiXCR. The sample lists about 540,000 distinct CDR3 sequences, less than 40% occurring once. This clonotype appeared a single time. Antigen specificity is unknown. Sequencing was done on a sample of blood. The TCR was taken from a girl aged 2 to 17 with multiple sclerosis. The J gene is TRBJ2-3, the V gene TRBV2; 9 bases match TRBD2. The CDR3 DNA is TGTGCCAGCAGTGAAGGGTTTCGAGCGGGGGGAGATACGCAGTATTTT. It codes for CASSEGFRAGGDTQYF.